One T cell receptor (beta chain) is described in this entry. Antigen: not known. This CDR3 has 13 residues. CDR1 and CDR2 (germline): MGHDK, SYGVNS. Trimming removed 6 bases from V and 4 bases from J; junction bases left unmatched: 4. This sample's treatment: oral pan-JAK inhibitor, 5-10 mg twice daily. PBMC-derived CD4+ and CD8+ T cells were sorted. Sequencing relied on a cDNA template that was reverse transcribed from extracted RNA. The data were produced by immunoSEQ multiplex PCR, yet TCRdb's version contains in-frame clones alone and is incomplete. Among 150,000 to 200,000 clones listed, roughly 60% were seen once. This specimen comes from a study of CD8+ T cells in alopecia areata. Study-wide results and caveats: Lesional scalp displayed greater clonality than normal scalp, most notably in alopecia totalis/universalis. Clarity of TCR sharing across patients fell short of that in mice, possibly HLA-related.

The clonotype originates from a human donor with alopecia areata. Sequencing was performed on CD4+ T cells sorted from blood, taken at roughly week 49, from a patient treated with tofacitinib. This chain joins TRBV25-1 and TRBJ2-3; 7 bases line up with TRBD1. CDR3: CASRGQVADTQYF. The DNA for the CDR3 is TGTGCCAGCAGAGGACAGGTAGCAGATACGCAGTATTTT.